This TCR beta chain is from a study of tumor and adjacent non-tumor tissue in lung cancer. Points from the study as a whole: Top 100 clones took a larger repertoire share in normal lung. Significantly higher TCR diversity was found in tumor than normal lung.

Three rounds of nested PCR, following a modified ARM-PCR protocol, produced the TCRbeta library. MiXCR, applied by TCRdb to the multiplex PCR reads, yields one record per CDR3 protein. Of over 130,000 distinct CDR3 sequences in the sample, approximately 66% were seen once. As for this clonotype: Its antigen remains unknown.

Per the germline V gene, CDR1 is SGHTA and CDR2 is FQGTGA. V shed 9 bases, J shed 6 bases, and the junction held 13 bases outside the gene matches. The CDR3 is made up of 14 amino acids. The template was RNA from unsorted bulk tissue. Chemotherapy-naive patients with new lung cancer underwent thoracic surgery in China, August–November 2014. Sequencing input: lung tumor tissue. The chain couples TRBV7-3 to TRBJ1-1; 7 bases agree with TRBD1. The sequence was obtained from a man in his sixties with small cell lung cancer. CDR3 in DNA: TGTGCCAGTTTACAGGGGAATGAAGTACCTGAAGCTTTCTTT. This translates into CASLQGNEVPEAFF.